This TCR beta chain was captured by sequencing in a study of molecular identifiers for immune sequencing clone quantification. As previously described, bulk TCR libraries were made using listed TCR primers. TCRdb called the PCR reads again in MiXCR, with one record for every CDR3 protein. The data contain under 350,000 distinct CDR3 sequences, roughly 23% of them seen just once; the ten biggest clones take up about 0.73%. From about 21,000 to 970,000 sorted cells, naive CD8 libraries were generated with 10%, 30% or 50% RNA. V lost 0 bases and J lost 6, with 14 bases in between. CDR3 length: 15 residues. Germline V gives CDR1 KGHSH, CDR2 LQKENI. Details on this clonotype: Its antigen is still unknown.

Study-wide findings and caveats: The share of molecules held by clones above 20 RNA copies was over 97% in effector cells and under 1% in naive cells.

The source of this sequence is a human donor in good health. Some libraries in this study had Jurkat cell RNA spiked in. The sequencing input was naive CD8+ T cells from blood, with Jurkat cell RNA spiked in. Subset specified: FACS-sorted CD8+CD4-CCR7+CD45RA+ naive T cells. The chain has TRBV18 and TRBJ1-2; the D is unclear. This chain's CDR3 is CASSPPYSGGDGYTF. As DNA, the CDR3 is TGTGCCAGCTCACCACCGTACTCAGGTGGTGATGGCTACACCTTC.